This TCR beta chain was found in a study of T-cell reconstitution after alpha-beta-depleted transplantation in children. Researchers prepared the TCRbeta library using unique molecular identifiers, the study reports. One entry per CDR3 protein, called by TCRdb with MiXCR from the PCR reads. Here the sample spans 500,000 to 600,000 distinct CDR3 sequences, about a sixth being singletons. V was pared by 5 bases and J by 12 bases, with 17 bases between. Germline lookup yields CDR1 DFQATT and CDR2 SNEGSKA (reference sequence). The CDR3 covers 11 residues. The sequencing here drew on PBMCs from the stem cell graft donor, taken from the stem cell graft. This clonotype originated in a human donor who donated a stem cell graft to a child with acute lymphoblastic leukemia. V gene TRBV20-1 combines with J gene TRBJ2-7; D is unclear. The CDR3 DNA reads TGCAGTGCTGCTCTTTTAGGAGTAGGGTACTTC. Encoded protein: CSAALLGVGYF.